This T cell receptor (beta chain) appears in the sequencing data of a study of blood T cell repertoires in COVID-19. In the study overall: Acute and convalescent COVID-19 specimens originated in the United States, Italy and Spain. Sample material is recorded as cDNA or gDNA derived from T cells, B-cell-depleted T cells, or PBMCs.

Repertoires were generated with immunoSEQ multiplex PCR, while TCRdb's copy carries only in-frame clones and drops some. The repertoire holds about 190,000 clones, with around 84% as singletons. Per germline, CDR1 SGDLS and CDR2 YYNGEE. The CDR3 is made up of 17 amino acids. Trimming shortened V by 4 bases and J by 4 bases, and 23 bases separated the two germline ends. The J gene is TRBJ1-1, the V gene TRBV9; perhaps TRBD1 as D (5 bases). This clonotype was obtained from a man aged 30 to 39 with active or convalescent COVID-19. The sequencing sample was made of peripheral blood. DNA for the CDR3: TGTGCCAGCAGCCCATTCCCCGTGCAGGACGGGGGCACTGAAGCTTTCTTT. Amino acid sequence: CASSPFPVQDGGTEAFF.